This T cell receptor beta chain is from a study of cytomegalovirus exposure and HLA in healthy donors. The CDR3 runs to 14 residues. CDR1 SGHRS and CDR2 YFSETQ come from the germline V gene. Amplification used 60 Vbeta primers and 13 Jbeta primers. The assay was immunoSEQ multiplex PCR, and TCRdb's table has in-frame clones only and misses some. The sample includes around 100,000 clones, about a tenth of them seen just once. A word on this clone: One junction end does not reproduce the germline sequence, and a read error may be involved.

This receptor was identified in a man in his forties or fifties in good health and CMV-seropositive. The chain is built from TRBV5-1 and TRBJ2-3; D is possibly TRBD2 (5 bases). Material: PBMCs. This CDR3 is CTSGTGSATDTQYF. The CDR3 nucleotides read TGCACCAGCGGCACTGGCAGCGCCACAGATACGCAGTATTTT.